These T cell receptor beta chains were read from a single sample in a study of cytomegalovirus exposure and HLA in healthy donors. Produced via immunoSEQ multiplex PCR; TCRdb's table is partial and in-frame only. The sample has some 140,000 clones; around 80% are singletons. Sequenced material: PBMCs. Receptors were obtained from a male donor in good health and CMV-seropositive. Each CDR3 is given with its conserved first and last residue. D genes are given only for firm matches. Not all rows give a size; the values are once, few, many and, for expanded clones, a class.

.,TRBJ1-4,15,.,TRBV7-6,CASSFQVRGEEKLFF,TGTGCCAGCAGCTTCCAGGTTAGGGGCGAAGAAAAACTGTTTTTT
.,TRBJ2-3,13,TRBD2,TRBV10-2,CASSDLTSDPQYF,TGCGCCAGCAGTGACCTCACTAGCGACCCGCAGTATTTT
.,TRBJ1-1,16,TRBD1,TRBV27,CASSILGTGENTEAFF,TGTGCCAGCAGTATACTCGGAACAGGGGAGAACACTGAAGCTTTCTTT
.,TRBJ2-7,11,.,TRBV5-1,CASSSSVEQYF,TGCGCCAGCAGTTCTAGCGTCGAGCAGTACTTC
.,TRBJ1-5,16,.,TRBV2,CASTPRFIGDNQPQHF,TGTGCCAGCACCCCCCGTTTCATCGGGGATAATCAGCCCCAGCATTTT
once,TRBJ1-1,12,.,TRBV14,CASSAARFQAFF,TGTGCCAGCAGCGCGGCGAGGTTTCAGGCTTTCTTT
.,TRBJ2-5,15,TRBD1,TRBV11-2,CASSLELGGWETQYF,TGTGCCAGCAGCTTAGAGTTAGGGGGCTGGGAGACCCAGTACTTC
few,TRBJ2-7,14,.,TRBV7-7,CASSLGQDSYEQYF,TGTGCTAGCAGCTTAGGTCAGGACTCCTACGAGCAGTACTTC
.,TRBJ2-3,13,.,TRBV10-3,CAISESGLAAQYF,TGTGCCATCAGTGAGTCGGGTCTAGCCGCGCAGTATTTT
.,TRBJ1-1,16,.,TRBV21-1,CASRVDRGYRNTEAFF,TGTGCCAGCAGGGTGGACAGGGGTTATAGGAACACTGAAGCTTTCTTT
.,TRBJ2-3,15,.,TRBV4-3,CASSQDLTSTDTQYF,TGCGCCAGCAGCCAAGACCTGACTAGCACAGATACGCAGTATTTT
.,TRBJ2-5,13,.,TRBV30,CAWSVRAHETQYF,TGTGCCTGGAGTGTCAGGGCCCATGAGACCCAGTACTTC
once,TRBJ1-1,11,TRBD1,TRBV18,CASTEGAGAFF,TGTGCCAGCACCGAGGGGGCGGGAGCTTTCTTT
.,TRBJ2-1,11,.,TRBV7-3,CASSLGREQFF,TGTGCCAGCAGCTTAGGGCGTGAGCAGTTCTTC
.,TRBJ1-5,16,TRBD1,TRBV10-3,CAISESAQGAGQPQHF,TGTGCCATCAGTGAGTCGGCACAGGGGGCCGGTCAGCCCCAGCATTTT
.,TRBJ1-6,17,.,TRBV7-6,CASSLGSRLRTNSPLHF,TGTGCCAGCAGCTTAGGATCACGTCTGAGGACAAATTCACCCCTCCACTTT
.,TRBJ1-2,15,.,TRBV5-1,CASSLGTSGGYGYTF,TGCGCCAGCAGCTTGGGGACGTCAGGAGGGTATGGCTACACCTTC
.,TRBJ1-1,14,.,TRBV19,CASSIDWEGTEAFF,TGTGCCAGTAGTATAGATTGGGAGGGAACTGAAGCTTTCTTT
.,TRBJ1-3,18,TRBD1,TRBV5-1,CASSLTRGTGPTGNTIYF,TGCGCCAGCAGCTTGACGCGGGGGACAGGACCCACTGGAAACACCATATATTTT
.,TRBJ1-3,16,.,TRBV30,CAWRYPRRVTGNTIYF,TGTGCCTGGAGGTACCCCAGGAGGGTCACTGGAAACACCATATATTTT
few,TRBJ2-7,12,.,TRBV7-9,CASSFGTYEQYF,TGTGCCAGCAGCTTTGGCACCTACGAGCAGTACTTC
.,TRBJ2-1,17,TRBD2,TRBV29-1,CSVAWLAGGRKDNEQFF,TGCAGCGTTGCTTGGCTAGCGGGGGGGCGAAAGGACAATGAGCAGTTCTTC
.,TRBJ2-1,15,.,TRBV9,CASRAEDYDKYEQFF,TGTGCCAGCAGGGCCGAGGACTACGACAAGTATGAGCAGTTCTTC
once,TRBJ2-7,17,TRBD1,TRBV2,CASSILQGALPSYEQYF,TGTGCCAGCAGTATTCTACAGGGGGCGCTTCCCTCCTACGAGCAGTACTTC
.,TRBJ2-5,14,TRBD1,TRBV5-1,CASSSGTGEETQYF,TGCGCCAGCAGCTCCGGGACAGGAGAAGAGACCCAGTACTTC
.,TRBJ2-7,14,TRBD1,TRBV12-5,CASGSGTGSYEQYF,TGTGCTAGTGGGTCCGGGACAGGATCCTACGAGCAGTACTTC